The following is a T cell receptor (beta chain) sequence with its context. It lacks a known antigen. It has no much larger one-base neighbor in the sample; base qualities were not kept. The sample originates from a study of blood T cell repertoires in COVID-19 (dated by TCRdb to the early 2020s). Notes on the research overall: Samples from collaborators originated in the United States, Italy and Spain and spanned both the acute and convalescent phases of COVID-19. Deeply sampled blood TCRbeta repertoires from subjects exposed to, actively infected with, or recovered from COVID-19 were included in the dataset. Samples came from the ongoing ImmuneRACE study (first 160 participants) plus 1,254 subjects from 6 global collaborators. The repertoires were released in a freely available public database meant as a resource for research on the immune response to SARS-CoV-2. The sample metadata nearly always contained a de-identified subject ID, COVID-19 status, age in years and sex. The prospective study material was composed of cDNA or gDNA derived from T cells, B-cell-depleted T cells, or PBMCs. Where available, HLA class I and class II types were taken from metadata supplied by the sample provider and were not determined by assay-based typing.

The study at large found these results: Clinical and demographic metadata were provided uncurated, with the amount varying by source and participant.

One collaborating source in Seattle enrolled patients while the patients were actively infected and followed the patients over time throughout the course of disease. Whole blood was collected in K2EDTA tubes by collaborating institutions according to the institutions' own protocols. For TCRbeta analysis, collaborators shipped samples in one of three forms: frozen whole blood, isolated PBMCs, or DNA extracted from either of those sample types. The immunoSEQ Assay, a bias-controlled multiplex PCR, was used to amplify TCRbeta CDR3 regions from genomic DNA. The authors' analysis ran thus. Nucleated cell counts per sample were estimated from amplification of reference gene primers within the assay. To quantify the absolute abundance of each unique TCRbeta CDR3 rearrangement, sequence reads were collapsed and filtered. Productive Simpson clonality was computed per sample as the square root of Simpson's diversity index over productive rearrangements. TCRdb's version of the immuneACCESS table is confined to in-frame rearrangements and falls short of the full clone set. An unresolved V gene accounts for under half of the shortfall where checked; the remainder is of unknown origin. That table gives V, J and clone size, and the DNA gave D and trimming. This sample gives some 160,000 clones in total; around four fifths of them show up just once. The top ten hold roughly 2.5% of the sample.

V ends up 3 bases short and J 5 bases short, with an unmatched junction base count of 8. Its CDR3 holds 15 amino acids, cysteine through phenylalanine. Only the CDR3 portion is preserved as DNA: 45 bases, with reading frame beginning at the first base. In the germline V gene, CDR1 corresponds to MNHEY and CDR2 to SVGEGT. Sequenced input: peripheral blood. Recombination joined TRBV6-2 or TRBV6-3 with TRBJ2-5; TRBD2 agrees with 8 junctional bases. The TCR sequence derives from a woman over 75 with COVID-19, enrolled during active disease. The CDR3 region has the sequence CASSYFGGAVETQYF. In nucleotides, the sequence is TGTGCCAGCAGTTATTTCGGGGGGGCTGTGGAGACCCAGTACTTC.